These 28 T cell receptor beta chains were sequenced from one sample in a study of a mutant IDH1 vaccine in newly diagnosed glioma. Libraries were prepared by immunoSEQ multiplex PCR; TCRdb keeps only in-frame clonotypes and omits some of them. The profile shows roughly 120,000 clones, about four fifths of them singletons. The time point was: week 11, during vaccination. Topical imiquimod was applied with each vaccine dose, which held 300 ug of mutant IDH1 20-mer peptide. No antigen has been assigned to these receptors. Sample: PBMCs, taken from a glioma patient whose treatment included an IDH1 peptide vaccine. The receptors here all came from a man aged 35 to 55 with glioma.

The CDR3 region is CASSPQSTEAFF. The DNA for the CDR3 is TGTGCCAGCAGCCCACAGAGCACTGAAGCTTTCTTT. The chain combines TRBV11-1 with TRBJ1-1; no clear D gene. CDR3 size: 12 residues. The V and J ends lost 5 bases and 4 bases respectively, with 8 bases between them. The germline V gene has CDR1 SGHAT and CDR2 FQDESV (reference sequence).

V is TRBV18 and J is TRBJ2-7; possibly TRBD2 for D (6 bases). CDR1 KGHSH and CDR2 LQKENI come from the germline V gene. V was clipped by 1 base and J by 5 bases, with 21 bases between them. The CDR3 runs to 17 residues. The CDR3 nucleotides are TGTGCCAGCTCACCACTTTTCAGGTCGGCGGGAAGCGACGAGCAGTACTTC. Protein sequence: CASSPLFRSAGSDEQYF.

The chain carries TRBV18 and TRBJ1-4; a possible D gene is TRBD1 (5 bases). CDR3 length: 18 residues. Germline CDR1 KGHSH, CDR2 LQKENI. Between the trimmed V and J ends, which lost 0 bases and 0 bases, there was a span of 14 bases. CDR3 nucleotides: TGTGCCAGCTCACCACCCAGCAGGGTAAAACCAACTAATGAAAAACTGTTTTTT. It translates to CASSPPSRVKPTNEKLFF. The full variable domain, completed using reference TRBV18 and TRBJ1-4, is NAGVMQNPRHLVRRRGQEARLRCSPMKGHSHVYWYRQLPEEGLKFMVYLQKENIIDESGMPKERFSAEFPKEGPSILRIQQVVRGDSAAYFCASSPPSRVKPTNEKLFFGSGTQLSVL.

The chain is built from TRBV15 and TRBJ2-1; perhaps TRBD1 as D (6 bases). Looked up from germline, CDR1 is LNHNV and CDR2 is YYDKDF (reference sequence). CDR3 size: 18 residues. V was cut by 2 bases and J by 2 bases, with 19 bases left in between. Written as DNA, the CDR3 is TGTGCCACCAGCAGACCCCCTAGGGGGTCTAACCCCTACAATGAGCAGTTCTTC. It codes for CATSRPPRGSNPYNEQFF.

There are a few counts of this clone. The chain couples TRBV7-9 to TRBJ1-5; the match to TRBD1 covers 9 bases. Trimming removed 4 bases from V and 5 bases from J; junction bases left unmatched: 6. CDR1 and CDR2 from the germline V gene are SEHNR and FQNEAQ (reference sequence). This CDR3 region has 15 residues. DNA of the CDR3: TGTGCCAGCAGCTCCGACAGGGGGATCGATCAGCCCCAGCATTTT. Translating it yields CASSSDRGIDQPQHF.

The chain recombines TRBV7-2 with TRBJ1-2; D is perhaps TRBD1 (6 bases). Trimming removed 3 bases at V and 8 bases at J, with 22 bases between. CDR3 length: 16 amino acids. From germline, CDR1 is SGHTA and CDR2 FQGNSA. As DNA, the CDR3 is TGTGCCAGCAGCTTCCCTTCCTTACAGGGTTTCAGGGGCTACACCTTC. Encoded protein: CASSFPSLQGFRGYTF.

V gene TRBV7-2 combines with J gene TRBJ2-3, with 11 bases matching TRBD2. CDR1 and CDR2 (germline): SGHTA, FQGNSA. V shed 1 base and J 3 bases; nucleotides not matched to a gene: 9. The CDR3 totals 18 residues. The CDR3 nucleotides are TGTGCCAGCAGCTTAGTTGAGTCTAGCGGGGGGAAGACAGATACGCAGTATTTT. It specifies CASSLVESSGGKTDTQYF.

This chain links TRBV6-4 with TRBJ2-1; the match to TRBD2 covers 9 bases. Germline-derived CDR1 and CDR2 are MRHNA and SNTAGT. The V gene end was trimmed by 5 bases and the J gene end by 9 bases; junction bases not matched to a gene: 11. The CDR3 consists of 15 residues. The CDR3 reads CASSFLAGVFSEQFF. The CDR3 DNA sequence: TGTGCCAGCAGTTTCTTAGCGGGAGTTTTTAGTGAGCAGTTCTTC.

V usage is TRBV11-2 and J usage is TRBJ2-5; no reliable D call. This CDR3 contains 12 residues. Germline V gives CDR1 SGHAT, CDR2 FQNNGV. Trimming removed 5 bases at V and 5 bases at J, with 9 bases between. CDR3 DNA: TGTGCCAGCAGCACAAGTCCGGAGACCCAGTACTTC. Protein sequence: CASSTSPETQYF.

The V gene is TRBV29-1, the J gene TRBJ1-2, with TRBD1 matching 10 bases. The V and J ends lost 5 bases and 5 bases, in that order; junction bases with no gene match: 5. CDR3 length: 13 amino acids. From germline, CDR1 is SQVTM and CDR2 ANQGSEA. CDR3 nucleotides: TGCAGCGTTTGGACAGGGGGTGGATATGGCTACACCTTC. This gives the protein CSVWTGGGYGYTF.

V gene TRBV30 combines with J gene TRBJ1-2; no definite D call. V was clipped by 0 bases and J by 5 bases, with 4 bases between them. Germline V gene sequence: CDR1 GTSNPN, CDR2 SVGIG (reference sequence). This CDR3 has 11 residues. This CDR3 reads CAWSVRYGYTF. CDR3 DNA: TGTGCCTGGAGTGTCAGATATGGCTACACCTTC.

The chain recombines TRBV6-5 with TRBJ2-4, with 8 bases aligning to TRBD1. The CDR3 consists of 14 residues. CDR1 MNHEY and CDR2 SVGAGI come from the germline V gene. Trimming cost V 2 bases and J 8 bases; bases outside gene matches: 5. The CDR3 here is CASSYTLQGDIQYF. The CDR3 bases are TGTGCCAGCAGTTACACATTACAGGGGGACATTCAGTACTTC.

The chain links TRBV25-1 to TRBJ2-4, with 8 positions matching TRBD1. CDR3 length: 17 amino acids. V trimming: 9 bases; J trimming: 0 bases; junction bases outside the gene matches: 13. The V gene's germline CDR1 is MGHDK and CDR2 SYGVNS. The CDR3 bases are TGTGCCAGAGACAGGGGCCATGGCCCTCAAGCCAAAAACATTCAGTACTTC. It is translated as CARDRGHGPQAKNIQYF.

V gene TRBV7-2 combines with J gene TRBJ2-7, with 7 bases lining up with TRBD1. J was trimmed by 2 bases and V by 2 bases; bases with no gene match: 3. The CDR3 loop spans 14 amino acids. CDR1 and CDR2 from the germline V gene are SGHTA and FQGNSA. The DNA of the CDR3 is TGTGCCAGCAGCTTAAGACAGGGCGCCTACGAGCAGTACTTC. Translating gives CASSLRQGAYEQYF. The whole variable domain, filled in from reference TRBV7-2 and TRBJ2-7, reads GAGVSQSPSNKVTEKGKDVELRCDPISGHTALYWYRQSLGQGLEFLIYFQGNSAPDKSGLPSDRFSAERTGGSVSTLTIQRTQQEDSAVYLCASSLRQGAYEQYFGPGTRLTVT.

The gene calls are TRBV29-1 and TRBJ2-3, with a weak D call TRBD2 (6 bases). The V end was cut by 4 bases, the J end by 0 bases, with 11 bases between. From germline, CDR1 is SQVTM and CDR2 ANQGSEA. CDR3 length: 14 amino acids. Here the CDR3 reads CSVGRGTSTDTQYF. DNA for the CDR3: TGCAGCGTTGGTCGGGGGACTAGCACAGATACGCAGTATTTT.

CDR3 DNA: TGTGCCAGCAGTTTTTTAGGTGGAGAGACCCAGTACTTC. Its translation is CASSFLGGETQYF. The chain carries TRBV6-5 and TRBJ2-5; no definite D call. The CDR3 has 13 residues. Germline V CDR1 and CDR2: MNHEY, SVGAGI. The germline V and J ends were trimmed by 4 bases and 4 bases, with 10 bases remaining between them.

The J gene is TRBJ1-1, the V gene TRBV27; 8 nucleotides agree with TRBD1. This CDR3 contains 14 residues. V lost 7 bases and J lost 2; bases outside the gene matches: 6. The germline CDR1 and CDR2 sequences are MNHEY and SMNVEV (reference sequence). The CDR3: CASNQDRVNTEAFF. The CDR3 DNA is TGTGCCAGCAACCAGGACAGGGTCAACACTGAAGCTTTCTTT.

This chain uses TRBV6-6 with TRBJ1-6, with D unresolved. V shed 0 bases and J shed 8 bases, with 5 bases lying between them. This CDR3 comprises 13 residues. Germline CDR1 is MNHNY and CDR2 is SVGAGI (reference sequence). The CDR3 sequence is CASSYSRDSPLHF. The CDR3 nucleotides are TGTGCCAGCAGTTACTCTAGAGATTCACCCCTCCACTTT.

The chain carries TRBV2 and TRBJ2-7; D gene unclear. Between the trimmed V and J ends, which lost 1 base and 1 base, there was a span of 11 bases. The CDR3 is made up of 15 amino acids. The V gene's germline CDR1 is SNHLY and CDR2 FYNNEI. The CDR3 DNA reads TGTGCCAGCAGTGAAGACCTGGGCAGGTCCTACGAGCAGTACTTC. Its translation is CASSEDLGRSYEQYF.

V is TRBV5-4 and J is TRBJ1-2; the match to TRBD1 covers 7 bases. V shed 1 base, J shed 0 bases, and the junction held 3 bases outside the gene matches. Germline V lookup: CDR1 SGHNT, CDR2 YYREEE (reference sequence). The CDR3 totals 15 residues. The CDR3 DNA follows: TGTGCCAGCAGCTTGCAGGGGGTTACTAACTATGGCTACACCTTC. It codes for CASSLQGVTNYGYTF.

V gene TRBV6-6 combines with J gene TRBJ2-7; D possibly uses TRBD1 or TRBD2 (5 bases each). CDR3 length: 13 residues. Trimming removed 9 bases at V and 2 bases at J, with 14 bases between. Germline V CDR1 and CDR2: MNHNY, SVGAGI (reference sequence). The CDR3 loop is CARRGRAPYEQYF. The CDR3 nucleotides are TGTGCCAGACGGGGCAGGGCCCCCTACGAGCAGTACTTC.

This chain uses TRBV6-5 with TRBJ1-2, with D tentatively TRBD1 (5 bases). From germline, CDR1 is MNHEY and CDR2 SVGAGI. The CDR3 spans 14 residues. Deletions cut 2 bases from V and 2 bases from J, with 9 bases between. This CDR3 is CASSYTRQNYGYTF. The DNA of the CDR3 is TGTGCCAGCAGTTACACCCGACAGAACTATGGCTACACCTTC.

The CDR3 reads CASSLAGTSGRAVADTQYF. CDR3 DNA sequence: TGTGCCAGCAGCTTAGCCGGGACTAGCGGGAGAGCGGTAGCAGATACGCAGTATTTT. The chain is built from TRBV7-2 and TRBJ2-3; the match to TRBD2 covers 14 bases. After removal of 0 bases from V and 4 bases from J, the junction contained 9 bases not matched to a gene. This CDR3 has 19 amino acids. In germline, CDR1 is SGHTA, CDR2 FQGNSA.

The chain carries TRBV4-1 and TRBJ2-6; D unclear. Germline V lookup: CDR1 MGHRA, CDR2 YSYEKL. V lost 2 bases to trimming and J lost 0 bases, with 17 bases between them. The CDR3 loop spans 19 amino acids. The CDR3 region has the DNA TGCGCCAGCAGCCAACGAAGCCAGCACGTTAGCTCTGGGGCCAACGTCCTGACTTTC. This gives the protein CASSQRSQHVSSGANVLTF.

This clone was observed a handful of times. The CDR3 loop reads CASSKTGGSNQPQHF. The CDR3 DNA reads TGTGCCAGCTCCAAGACAGGGGGCAGCAATCAGCCCCAGCATTTT. The V and J genes are TRBV18 and TRBJ1-5; 10 bases agree with TRBD1. Trimming at V came to 6 bases and at J to 1 base, leaving 3 bases not matched to a gene. CDR1 and CDR2 (germline): KGHSH, LQKENI. The CDR3 totals 15 residues. Together with reference TRBV18 and TRBJ1-5, the CDR3 gives the full variable domain: NAGVMQNPRHLVRRRGQEARLRCSPMKGHSHVYWYRQLPEEGLKFMVYLQKENIIDESGMPKERFSAEFPKEGPSILRIQQVVRGDSAAYFCASSKTGGSNQPQHFGDGTRLSIL.

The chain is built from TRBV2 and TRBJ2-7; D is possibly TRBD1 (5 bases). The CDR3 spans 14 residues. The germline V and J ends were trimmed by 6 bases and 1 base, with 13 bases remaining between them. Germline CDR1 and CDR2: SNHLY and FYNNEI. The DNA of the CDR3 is TGTGCCAGCAGACTCAAGACAGATTCCTACGAGCAGTACTTC. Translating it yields CASRLKTDSYEQYF. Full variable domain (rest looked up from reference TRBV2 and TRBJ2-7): EPEVTQTPSHQVTQMGQEVILRCVPISNHLYFYWYRQILGQKVEFLVSFYNNEISEKSEIFDDQFSVERPDGSNFTLKIRSTKLEDSAMYFCASRLKTDSYEQYFGPGTRLTVT.

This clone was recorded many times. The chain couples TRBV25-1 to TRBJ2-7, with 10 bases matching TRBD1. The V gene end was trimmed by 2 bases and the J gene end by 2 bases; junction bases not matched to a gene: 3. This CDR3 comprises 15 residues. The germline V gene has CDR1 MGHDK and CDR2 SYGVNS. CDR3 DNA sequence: TGTGCCAGCAGTGAAACCGGGACAGGGGCCTACGAGCAGTACTTC. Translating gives CASSETGTGAYEQYF.

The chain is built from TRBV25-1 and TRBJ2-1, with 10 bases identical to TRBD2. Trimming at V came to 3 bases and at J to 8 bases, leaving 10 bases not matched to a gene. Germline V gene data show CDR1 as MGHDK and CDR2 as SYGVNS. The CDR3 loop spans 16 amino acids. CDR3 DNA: TGTGCCAGCAGTGAGTGGTCAGCGGGAGGGCGAGATGAGCAGTTCTTC. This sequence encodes CASSEWSAGGRDEQFF.